This T cell receptor beta chain was observed in a study of spatial heterogeneity in lung cancer. Study as a whole: Bulk RNA-seq from matched material yielded a T cell module score that correlated strongly with TCR transcript counts in tumor regions.

Indicated time point: sample taken at primary tumor resection. Whole RNA obtained from tumor, nontumor lung or frozen PBMC underwent sequencing without sorting. Trimming left V 8 bases short and J 3 bases short, with 17 bases between. Germline V CDR1 and CDR2: SGHTA, FQGNSA. This CDR3 comprises 14 residues. This clonotype is deemed medium-sized. Its antigen is not known. The presence of a unique molecular identifier marked each TCR cDNA molecule. TCRdb recomputed calls from the 5' RACE reads with MiXCR, one row per CDR3 protein. The sample has thousands of distinct CDR3 sequences, 5% to 7% seen once; the top ten hold around a quarter. The study, taken as a whole, reports: Mutation tallies in tumors tracked expanded intratumoral alpha and beta TCR counts.

The sequence was obtained from a female donor with early-stage non-small cell lung cancer. Sequencing was performed on lung tumor tissue, taken at surgery. The chain recombines TRBV7-2 with TRBJ2-7; possible D gene TRBD2, 6 bases. This chain's CDR3 is CASRRAGGDYEQYF. CDR3 DNA sequence: TGTGCCAGCCGCCGAGCCGGCGGGGACTACGAGCAGTACTTC.